This paragraph reports one T cell receptor beta chain. These data belong to a study of PD-1 blockade in classical Hodgkin lymphoma. The time point is: cycle 4 day 1 (C4D1), after less than 7 weeks of nivolumab. All patients relapsed after autologous stem cell transplantation, and brentuximab vedotin exposure varied. The V end was cut by 4 bases, the J end by 0 bases, with 18 bases between. CDR3 length equals 17 residues. CDR1 and CDR2 from the germline V gene are SGHRS and YFSETQ. Assay: immunoSEQ multiplex PCR; the TCRdb copy retains only in-frame clones and omits some. The data hold tens of thousands of clones, with 83% observed a single time.

Specimen: peripheral blood mononuclear cells (PBMCs), collected before the fourth cycle of nivolumab. The TCR sequence derives from a human donor with classical Hodgkin lymphoma. The chain is built from TRBV5-1 and TRBJ2-3, with a weak D call TRBD2 (6 bases). The CDR3 protein is CASSPRVFGGSTDTQYF. Written as DNA, the CDR3 is TGCGCCAGCAGCCCGCGGGTTTTTGGGGGGAGCACAGATACGCAGTATTTT.